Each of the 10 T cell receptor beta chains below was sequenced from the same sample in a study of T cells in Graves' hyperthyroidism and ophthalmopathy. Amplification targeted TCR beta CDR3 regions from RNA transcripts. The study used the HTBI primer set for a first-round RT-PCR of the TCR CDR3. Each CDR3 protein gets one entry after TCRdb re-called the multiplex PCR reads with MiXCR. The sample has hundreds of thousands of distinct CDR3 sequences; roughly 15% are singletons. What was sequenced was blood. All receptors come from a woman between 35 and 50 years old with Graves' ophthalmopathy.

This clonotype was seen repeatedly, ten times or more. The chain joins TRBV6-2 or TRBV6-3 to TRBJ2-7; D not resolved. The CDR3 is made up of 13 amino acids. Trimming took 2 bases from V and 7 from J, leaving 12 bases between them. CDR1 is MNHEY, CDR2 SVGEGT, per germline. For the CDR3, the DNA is TGTGCCAGCAGTTACGCCGGGCAAATGGAGCAGTACTTC. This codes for CASSYAGQMEQYF.

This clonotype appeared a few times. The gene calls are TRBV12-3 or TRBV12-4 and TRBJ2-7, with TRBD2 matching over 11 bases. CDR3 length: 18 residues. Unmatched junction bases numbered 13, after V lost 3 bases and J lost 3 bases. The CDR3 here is CASSLRGGRLAGFYEQYF. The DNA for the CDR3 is TGTGCCAGCAGTTTGAGGGGGGGTAGACTAGCGGGATTCTACGAGCAGTACTTC.

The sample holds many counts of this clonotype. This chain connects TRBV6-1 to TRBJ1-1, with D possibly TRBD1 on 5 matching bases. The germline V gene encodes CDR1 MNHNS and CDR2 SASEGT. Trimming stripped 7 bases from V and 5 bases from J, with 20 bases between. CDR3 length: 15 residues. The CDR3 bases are TGTGCCAGCATAAACCAGGGTCGAGGGTTTACTGAAGCTTTCTTT. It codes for CASINQGRGFTEAFF.

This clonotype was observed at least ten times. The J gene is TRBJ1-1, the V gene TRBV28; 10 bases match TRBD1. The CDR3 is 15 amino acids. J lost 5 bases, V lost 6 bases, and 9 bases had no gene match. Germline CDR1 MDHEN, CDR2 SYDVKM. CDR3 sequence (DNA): TGTGCCAGCAGGCGGGGCGGACAGGGGGTGACTGAAGCTTTCTTT. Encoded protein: CASRRGGQGVTEAFF.

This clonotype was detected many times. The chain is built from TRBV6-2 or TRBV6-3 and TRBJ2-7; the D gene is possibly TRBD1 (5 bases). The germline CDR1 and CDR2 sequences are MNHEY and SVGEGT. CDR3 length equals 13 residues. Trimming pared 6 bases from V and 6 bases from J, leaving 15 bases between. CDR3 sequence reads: CASSTFQGIEQYF. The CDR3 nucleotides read TGTGCCAGCAGCACCTTCCAGGGTATCGAGCAGTACTTC.

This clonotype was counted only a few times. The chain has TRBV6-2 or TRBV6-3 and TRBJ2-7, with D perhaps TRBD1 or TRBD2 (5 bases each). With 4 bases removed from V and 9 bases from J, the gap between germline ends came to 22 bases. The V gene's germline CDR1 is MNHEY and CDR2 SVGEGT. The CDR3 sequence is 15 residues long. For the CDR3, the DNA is TGTGCCAGCAGTTTATTGCAGTCTTACCGGGACCCGCAGTACTTC. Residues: CASSLLQSYRDPQYF.

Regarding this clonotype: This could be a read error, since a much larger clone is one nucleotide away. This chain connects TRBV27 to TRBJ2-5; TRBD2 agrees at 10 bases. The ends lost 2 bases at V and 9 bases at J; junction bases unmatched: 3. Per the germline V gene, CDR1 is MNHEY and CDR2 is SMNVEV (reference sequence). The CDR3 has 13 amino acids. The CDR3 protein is CASSLSLAGAQYF. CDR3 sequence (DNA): TGTGCCAGCAGTTTAAGCCTAGCGGGGGCCCAGTACTTC.

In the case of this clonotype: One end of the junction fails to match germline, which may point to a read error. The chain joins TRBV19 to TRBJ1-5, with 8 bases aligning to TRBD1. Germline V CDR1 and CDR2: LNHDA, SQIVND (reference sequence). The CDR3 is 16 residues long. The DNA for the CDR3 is TGTGCCGGTAGTATAGGGATTAGACAGGGGAGTCAGCCCCAGCATTTT. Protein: CAGSIGIRQGSQPQHF.

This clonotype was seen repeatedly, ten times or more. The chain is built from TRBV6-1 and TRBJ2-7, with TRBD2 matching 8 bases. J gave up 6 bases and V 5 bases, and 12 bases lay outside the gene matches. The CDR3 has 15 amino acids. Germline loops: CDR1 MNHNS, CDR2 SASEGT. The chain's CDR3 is CASSLVSGRSGEQYF. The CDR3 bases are TGTGCCAGCAGTCTGGTAAGCGGGAGATCGGGCGAGCAGTACTTC.

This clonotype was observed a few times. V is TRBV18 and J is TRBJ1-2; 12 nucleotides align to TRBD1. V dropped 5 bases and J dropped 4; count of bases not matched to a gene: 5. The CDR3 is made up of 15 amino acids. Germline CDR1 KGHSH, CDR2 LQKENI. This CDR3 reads CASSTGQGAAYGYTF. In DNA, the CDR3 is TGTGCCAGCTCAACGGGACAGGGGGCGGCCTATGGCTACACCTTC.